The 5 T cell receptor beta chains below were found in one sample sequenced in a study of T-cell memory formation after mild COVID-19 (dated by TCRdb to the early 2020s). Preparation of the library involved 5' RACE. Data came from an Illumina NovaSeq 6000. TCRdb ran its own pipeline on the public reads, namely fastp trimming at Q25 and MiXCR clone calling, and kept in-frame beta chains. Rows merge per CDR3 protein into single entries with the most common DNA and genes. Present in this sample are some 86,000 distinct CDR3 sequences, 20% to 25% of which were seen just once. The top ten clonotypes cover less than 55% of the sample. The material sequenced was PBMCs or a T cell subset sorted from them (not recorded which). These receptors were obtained from a man younger than 35 who had mild COVID-19 (a few samples of this study predate the infection). The sample titles of this study are shuffled in the database, so cell type and time point are left out; the donor was told from shared clones.

In this sample, this clonotype turned up a few times. The chain recombines TRBV5-6 with TRBJ2-7; perhaps TRBD1 as D (6 bases). V was trimmed by 4 bases and J by 1 base, leaving 9 bases between them. The CDR3 sequence is 13 residues long. Germline-derived CDR1 and CDR2 are SGHDT and YYEEEE. The CDR3 sequence is CASSRDTSYEQYV. The CDR3 DNA sequence: TGTGCCAGCAGCCGGGACACTTCCTACGAGCAGTACGTC.

This clonotype occurred a few times. The rearrangement joins TRBV7-6 to TRBJ2-3, with unresolved D. CDR3 length: 12 residues. The V end was cut by 6 bases, the J end by 2 bases, with 6 bases between. Germline V gives CDR1 SGHVS, CDR2 FNYEAQ. The CDR3 loop is CASSQLTDTQYF. The CDR3 DNA sequence: TGTGCCAGCAGTCAACTCACAGATACGCAGTATTTT. Based on the CDR3 plus reference TRBV7-6 and TRBJ2-3, the full variable domain is GAGVSQSPRYKVTKRGQDVALRCDPISGHVSLYWYRQALGQGPEFLTYFNYEAQQDKSGLPNDRFSAERPEGSISTLTIQRTEQRDSAMYRCASSQLTDTQYFGPGTRLTVL.

The chain combines TRBV7-9 with TRBJ1-1; 8 bases map to TRBD1. CDR3 length: 17 amino acids. V lost 5 bases to trimming and J lost 7 bases; unmatched junction nucleotides: 18. The germline V gene has CDR1 SEHNR and CDR2 FQNEAQ (reference sequence). The CDR3, as DNA: TGTGCCAGCAGCAAAGGCACCGGGACAGGAGGTTTGGGTGAAGCTTTCTTT. Translated: CASSKGTGTGGLGEAFF.

The V and J genes are TRBV6-2 or TRBV6-3 and TRBJ2-7, with D unresolved. The V end lost 6 bases, the J end lost 3 bases, and 9 bases lay between the germline ends. Germline CDR1 and CDR2: MNHEY and SVGEGT. The CDR3 totals 12 residues. CDR3 sequence: CASSPWVYEQYF. CDR3 DNA sequence: TGTGCCAGCAGCCCATGGGTCTACGAGCAGTACTTC.

The chain joins TRBV4-1 to TRBJ1-2; D not certain. The germline V gene encodes CDR1 MGHRA and CDR2 YSYEKL. Trimming removed 0 bases at V and 3 bases at J, with 8 bases between. The CDR3 loop spans 14 amino acids. The CDR3 loop is CASSQEPADYGYTF. CDR3 nucleotides: TGCGCCAGCAGCCAAGAACCGGCCGACTATGGCTACACCTTC.